This is a list of T cell receptor beta chains from one sample in a study of OX40 agonist ivuxolimab in advanced cancers. The protocol was immunoSEQ multiplex PCR, while the TCRdb copy is restricted to in-frame clones and leaves out a portion. This table holds more than 100,000 clones, about nine tenths found once. This material consisted of CD4+ or CD8+ T cells sorted from blood, taken in a trial of the OX40 agonist ivuxolimab. These receptors all come from an adult with an advanced solid tumor such as melanoma, head and neck, liver or kidney cancer. Each CDR3 is given with its conserved first and last residue. Clone size appears in some rows only: once, few, many, or a class for an expanded clone.

j_gene,abundance,v_gene,CDR3aa
TRBJ2-2,.,TRBV14,CASSQEQGRGELFF
TRBJ2-2,.,TRBV2,CASSVRGPTGELFF
TRBJ2-1,.,TRBV29-1,CSVAGTQKMNEQFF
TRBJ1-1,.,TRBV6-6,CASSLTDLRLNTEAFF
TRBJ2-1,.,TRBV9,CASSPRTSSDEQFF
TRBJ1-5,.,TRBV18,CASSPSDRGDQPQHF
TRBJ2-3,.,TRBV5-1,CASSSTGNTQYF
TRBJ2-1,.,TRBV4-3,CASSQAPITSGAYDEQFF
TRBJ2-2,.,TRBV29-1,CSVGTGTSNTGELFF
TRBJ1-4,once,TRBV29-1,CSAVDTHPATNEKLFF
TRBJ1-1,.,TRBV6-1,CASSEAGGRSEAFF
TRBJ2-4,.,TRBV6-6,CASSYSGQNIQYF
TRBJ2-7,.,TRBV6-5,CASSYSAGGSYEQYF
TRBJ2-1,.,TRBV19,CASSIQDPYNEQFF
TRBJ2-7,.,TRBV14,CASSQEEAGGSYEQYF
TRBJ1-1,.,TRBV7-9,CASSLAAGTSGKIEAFF
TRBJ2-2,.,TRBV11-2,CASRIEGNTGELFF
TRBJ2-6,.,TRBV2,CARARGGHSGANVLTF
TRBJ2-3,.,TRBV29-1,CSGVPGGWDTQYF
TRBJ1-1,once,TRBV19,CASSMGPGRTGYTEAFF
TRBJ2-2,.,TRBV5-3,CARSFRTGIDTGELFF
TRBJ2-5,.,TRBV5-1,CASSFLEKETQYF
TRBJ2-3,.,TRBV4-1,CASSQVDLVSTDTQYF
TRBJ1-1,.,TRBV20-1,CSPAVNTEAFF
TRBJ1-1,once,TRBV18,CASSPGQGATEAFF
TRBJ1-1,.,TRBV11-2,CASSPAGGTTEAFF
TRBJ1-2,.,TRBV19,CASSIGPVPLLTGYTF
TRBJ2-1,.,TRBV6-4,CASSGRASNEQFF
TRBJ2-3,.,TRBV9,CASTKDSPDTQYF
TRBJ2-7,.,TRBV13,CASSLRQGAYEQYF
TRBJ1-4,.,TRBV7-9,CASLAPATNEKLFF
TRBJ1-2,.,TRBV29-1,CSGYVRDGYTF
TRBJ2-2,.,TRBV5-1,CASSLANTGVGNTGELFF
TRBJ2-7,.,TRBV28,CASSLVDTVYEQYF
TRBJ2-7,.,TRBV7-9,CASSSPGLAGAPLSYEQYF
TRBJ2-7,.,TRBV5-1,CASSLSASHVYEQYF
TRBJ2-1,.,TRBV7-2,CASSFSLAGATEQFF
TRBJ1-6,.,TRBV6-5,CASRYTVTLHF
TRBJ1-2,.,TRBV19,CASSPAREGAGYTF
TRBJ1-2,few,TRBV19,CASSMRANYGYTF
TRBJ1-4,.,TRBV7-9,CASSPTPATNEKLFF
TRBJ2-5,.,TRBV12-5,CASGLPQAAGTPQETQYF
TRBJ2-2,.,TRBV29-1,CSVVRQNTGELFF
TRBJ2-3,.,TRBV19,CASTAQGGRSDTQYF
TRBJ2-7,.,TRBV7-2,CASSFRGGDYEQYF
TRBJ2-1,.,TRBV4-2,CASSRSGEAVYNEQFF
TRBJ1-1,once,TRBV18,CASSPMTGKEGEAFF
TRBJ1-2,.,TRBV7-9,CASSLVANLGYTF
TRBJ2-7,.,TRBV28,CASTSWGEGSYEQYF
TRBJ2-2,.,TRBV7-3,CASSLTPRGPGELFF
TRBJ2-2,.,TRBV10-3,CAISAGLATNTGELFF
TRBJ1-5,.,TRBV4-1,CASSQEGQGIGSNQPQHF